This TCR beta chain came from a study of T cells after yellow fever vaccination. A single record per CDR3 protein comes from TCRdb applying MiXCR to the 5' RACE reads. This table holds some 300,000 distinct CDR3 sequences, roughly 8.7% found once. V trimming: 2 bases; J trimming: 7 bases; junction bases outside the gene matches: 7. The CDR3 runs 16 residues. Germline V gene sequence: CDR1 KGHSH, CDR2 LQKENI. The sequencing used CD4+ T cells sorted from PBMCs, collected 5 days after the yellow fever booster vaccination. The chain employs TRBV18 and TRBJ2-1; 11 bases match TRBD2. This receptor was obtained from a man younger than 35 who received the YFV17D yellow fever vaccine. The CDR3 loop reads CASSPTLAGGTNEQFF. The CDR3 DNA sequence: TGTGCCAGCTCACCAACGCTAGCGGGGGGCACAAATGAGCAGTTCTTC.